The 21 T cell receptor beta chains below all came from one sample that was sequenced in a study of spatial heterogeneity in lung cancer (dated by TCRdb to the late 2010s). The time point label of this sample denotes: blood at routine non-recurrence follow-up after resection. For TCR sequencing, whole RNA was extracted from tumor and nontumor lung tissue, or from cryopreserved PBMC samples, and no cell sorting was done. Receptors were amplified or captured by 5' RACE. Sequencing was carried out with a NextSeq 500. TCRdb itself trimmed the public reads at Q25 with fastp, ran MiXCR and retained productive beta chains. Rows merge per CDR3 protein into single entries with the most common DNA and genes. This sample holds more than 95,000 distinct CDR3 sequences; 12% were observed only once. The ten largest clones represent about 15% of the sample. Sequencing used PBMCs, obtained at follow-up. Receptors originate from a male donor with early-stage non-small cell lung cancer.

The chain has TRBV5-1 and TRBJ2-7; D possibly corresponds to TRBD2 (5 bases). This CDR3 comprises 14 residues. Germline V gene sequence: CDR1 SGHRS, CDR2 YFSETQ. The V gene lost 1 base and the J gene lost 3 bases, with 11 bases spanning the gap. The CDR3 reads CASSLSGSNYEQYF. CDR3 nucleotides: TGCGCCAGCAGCTTGAGCGGTAGTAACTACGAGCAGTACTTC.

This clonotype was found a few times. This sequence joins TRBV28 and TRBJ2-7; the D is unclear. The CDR3 sequence is 14 residues long. The V end was cut by 3 bases, the J end by 3 bases, with 12 bases between. Germline values: CDR1 MDHEN, CDR2 SYDVKM. The DNA of the CDR3 is TGTGCCAGCAGTTTCGGGCAGGCCGGCTACGAGCAGTACTTC. This codes for CASSFGQAGYEQYF.

As for this clonotype: A much larger clonotype is one base distant, so this may be a read error. CDR3 nucleotides: TGTGTCAGCAGCTTGGCGCAGCCGAATCAGCCCCAGCATTTT. Protein: CVSSLAQPNQPQHF. This chain uses TRBV5-8 with TRBJ1-5; unclear D gene. This CDR3 region has 14 residues. The germline gives CDR1 SGHTS, CDR2 YDEGEE.

This clonotype was seen ten or more times. The J gene is TRBJ1-5, the V gene TRBV20-1, with unresolved D. The CDR3 sequence is 12 residues long. V dropped 8 bases and J dropped 3 bases, with 11 bases sitting between them. Germline lookup yields CDR1 DFQATT and CDR2 SNEGSKA (reference sequence). DNA for the CDR3: TGCAGTAGCGGGCGGAACAATCAGCCCCAGCATTTT. It translates to CSSGRNNQPQHF.

There are a few counts of this clonotype. V gene TRBV30 combines with J gene TRBJ2-7, with a weak D call TRBD1 (5 bases). CDR1 is GTSNPN, CDR2 SVGIG, per germline (reference sequence). V shed 2 bases and J shed 1 base, with 15 bases lying between them. The CDR3 extends over 15 amino acids. The CDR3 DNA sequence: TGTGCCTGGAGTACTTCAGGGCTTGGATCCTACGAGCAGTACTTC. The encoded protein is CAWSTSGLGSYEQYF.

This clonotype was recorded at least ten times. This chain connects TRBV5-1 to TRBJ2-7, with 8 bases that match TRBD1. The V gene end was trimmed by 4 bases and the J gene end by 5 bases; junction bases not matched to a gene: 8. The CDR3 is 14 amino acids. Germline values: CDR1 SGHRS, CDR2 YFSETQ. The DNA for the CDR3 is TGCGCCAGCAGCCCAGGACAGGGAAACGACGAGCAGTACTTC. Amino acid sequence: CASSPGQGNDEQYF.

This clonotype was counted a few times. The chain is built from TRBV19 and TRBJ2-1, with a weak D call TRBD2 (6 bases). V lost 6 bases to trimming and J lost 6 bases, with 24 bases between them. Germline CDR1 reads LNHDA; CDR2 reads SQIVND (reference sequence). The CDR3 consists of 17 residues. CDR3 residues: CASRARSRGGRINEQFF. CDR3 DNA sequence: TGTGCCAGTAGAGCAAGAAGTCGGGGAGGCCGGATCAATGAGCAGTTCTTC. The whole variable domain, filled in from reference TRBV19 and TRBJ2-1, reads DGGITQSPKYLFRKEGQNVTLSCEQNLNHDAMYWYRQDPGQGLRLIYYSQIVNDFQKGDIAEGYSVSREKKESFPLTVTSAQKNPTAFYLCASRARSRGGRINEQFFGPGTRLTVL.

A remark on this clonotype: As the CDR3 is not closed by the conserved phenylalanine or tryptophan, this likely results from a read error. It is unclear where the CDR3 begins or ends on the DNA, so no DNA is shown, and the CDR3 is as TCRdb lists it. The V and J genes are TRBV24-1 and TRBJ2-3; the table's D call TRBD1 went unverified against the DNA. The CDR3 has 11 residues if both end residues are counted. Per germline, CDR1 KGHDR and CDR2 SFDVKD. The CDR3 sequence: CATSDLSGQGG.

This clonotype was seen repeatedly, ten times or more. This rearrangement joins TRBV29-1 to TRBJ2-1; 13 nucleotides match TRBD2. The CDR3 totals 17 residues. V lost 7 bases, J lost 2 bases, and 11 bases stayed unmatched. Germline-derived CDR1 and CDR2 are SQVTM and ANQGSEA. The CDR3: CSGYGTSGAPTYNEQFF. For the CDR3, the DNA is TGCAGCGGATACGGGACTAGCGGGGCTCCAACCTACAATGAGCAGTTCTTC.

This clonotype has only a few counts. The chain is built from TRBV9 and TRBJ1-3, with D uncertain. The CDR3 covers 17 residues. Trimming removed 4 bases at V and 0 bases at J, with 17 bases between. From germline, CDR1 is SGDLS and CDR2 YYNGEE. The CDR3 DNA reads as TGTGCCAGCAGCCCACGGACCAACCCCCGCTCTGGAAACACCATATATTTT. Translated, it gives CASSPRTNPRSGNTIYF. Combining the CDR3 with reference TRBV9 and TRBJ1-3 gives the whole variable domain DSGVTQTPKHLITATGQRVTLRCSPRSGDLSVYWYQQSLDQGLQFLIQYYNGEERAKGNILERFSAQQFPDLHSELNLSSLELGDSALYFCASSPRTNPRSGNTIYFGEGSWLTVV.

The V and J genes are TRBV5-1 and TRBJ2-3; D possibly corresponds to TRBD2 (6 bases). Germline V CDR1 and CDR2: SGHRS, YFSETQ. This CDR3 has 16 amino acids. With 1 base removed from V and 0 bases from J, the gap between germline ends came to 12 bases. The CDR3 protein is CASSLYSRGSTDTQYF. CDR3 nucleotide sequence: TGCGCCAGCAGCTTGTATTCGCGGGGAAGCACAGATACGCAGTATTTT.

This clonotype was seen at least ten times. The rearrangement joins TRBV9 to TRBJ2-7; no clear D. V lost 0 bases and J 3 bases, leaving 7 bases between the germline ends. Germline V gene sequence: CDR1 SGDLS, CDR2 YYNGEE. The CDR3 extends over 13 amino acids. CDR3: CASSVAPGYEQYF. The CDR3 nucleotides read TGTGCCAGCAGCGTAGCCCCAGGCTACGAGCAGTACTTC.

This clonotype was counted at least ten times. This chain uses TRBV25-1 with TRBJ1-1, with D uncertain. The V gene lost 1 base and the J gene lost 3 bases, with 18 bases spanning the gap. CDR1 and CDR2 (germline): MGHDK, SYGVNS. The CDR3 covers 17 residues. The CDR3 DNA reads TGTGCCAGCAGTGAATTGGGAGTCGCTTACGGTGACACTGAAGCTTTCTTT. This encodes CASSELGVAYGDTEAFF.

This clonotype was recorded a few times. The chain has TRBV6-5 and TRBJ2-7, with D possibly TRBD1 on 6 matching bases. V shed 4 bases and J shed 6 bases, with 16 bases lying between them. CDR3 length: 14 residues. CDR1 is MNHEY, CDR2 SVGAGI, per germline. The CDR3 sequence: CASSSQGRRGEQYF. The DNA for the CDR3 is TGTGCCAGCAGTTCCCAGGGGCGCCGCGGCGAGCAGTACTTC.

This clonotype was recorded a few times. This sequence joins TRBV29-1 and TRBJ2-5, with 10 bases aligning to TRBD1. Germline V gene sequence: CDR1 SQVTM, CDR2 ANQGSEA. This CDR3 region has 13 residues. Trimming at V came to 4 bases and at J to 5 bases, leaving 4 bases not matched to a gene. In DNA, the CDR3 is TGCAGCGTTGGACAGGGGGCTCTGGAGACCCAGTACTTC. It translates to CSVGQGALETQYF.

The rearrangement links TRBV4-1 to TRBJ1-4; TRBD1 agrees at 9 bases. V shed 5 bases and J 8 bases; nucleotides not matched to a gene: 9. This CDR3 region has 15 residues. Germline V CDR1 and CDR2: MGHRA, YSYEKL. This chain's CDR3 is CASSSGQGFGEKLFF. For the CDR3, the DNA is TGCGCCAGCAGCTCTGGACAGGGGTTCGGCGAAAAACTGTTTTTT.

This clonotype was seen repeatedly, ten times or more. This chain's CDR3 is CASSVKMNTEAFF. For the CDR3, the DNA is TGTGCCAGCAGTGTAAAGATGAACACTGAAGCTTTCTTT. The genes are TRBV2 and TRBJ1-1; D gene ambiguous. Trimming took 4 bases from V and 0 from J, leaving 6 bases between them. Germline V CDR1 and CDR2: SNHLY, FYNNEI. This CDR3 is built from 13 residues.

The chain employs TRBV3-1 and TRBJ1-2; unclear D gene. V was trimmed by 4 bases and J by 1 base, leaving 13 bases between them. Germline V CDR1 and CDR2: LGHDT, YNNKEL (reference sequence). This CDR3 region has 15 residues. CDR3 nucleotides: TGTGCCAGCAGCCCTCATTACGATAATAACTATGGCTACACCTTC. This gives the protein CASSPHYDNNYGYTF.

This clonotype was detected a few times. The rearrangement links TRBV12-3 or TRBV12-4 to TRBJ2-5; 11 bases are shared with TRBD1. The CDR3 runs 14 residues. V dropped 4 bases and J dropped 10; count of bases not matched to a gene: 8. CDR3 sequence: CASSSGTGGSSQYF. For the CDR3, the DNA is TGTGCCAGCAGTTCCGGGACAGGGGGTTCGAGCCAGTACTTC.

This clonotype has only a few counts. In DNA form, the CDR3 reads TGTGCCAGCAGCTTAGATCAGGCCGCTAGTTACAATGAGCAGTTCTTC. It codes for CASSLDQAASYNEQFF. The chain uses TRBV11-3 and TRBJ2-1; D ambiguous. Per germline, CDR1 SGHNT and CDR2 YENEEA. This CDR3 is built from 16 residues. V lost 0 bases to trimming and J lost 4 bases, with 13 bases between them.

This clonotype was recorded a few times. The genes are TRBV29-1 and TRBJ2-2; possible D gene TRBD1, 6 bases. This CDR3 is 15 amino acids long. Trimming removed 8 bases from V and 3 bases from J, with 19 bases in between. The V gene's germline CDR1 is SQVTM and CDR2 ANQGSEA. The CDR3 loop is CSLEVQGWDTGELFF. CDR3 in DNA: TGCAGCCTAGAGGTACAGGGATGGGACACCGGGGAGCTGTTTTTT.